The rows below give T cell receptor beta chains drawn from one sample of a study of blood T cell repertoires in COVID-19. Some clones are missing from TCRdb's copy, which holds only in-frame ones; the method was immunoSEQ multiplex PCR. The repertoire holds some 140,000 clones, with 84% as singletons. The sequencing sample was made of PBMCs or T cells enriched from blood (not recorded which). The origin of the receptors is a man aged 35 to 55 with acute COVID-19. Both conserved end residues are part of each CDR3. The order of the fields is CDR3 protein, J gene, V gene, clone size. The size entry is marked missing in some rows and otherwise reads once, few, many or a size class.

CASSRTGGNQPQHF TRBJ1-5 TRBV18 NA
CASRADRVFWGPQHF TRBJ1-5 TRBV11-3 few
CASSSGSGDYGYTF TRBJ1-2 TRBV9 NA
CAISLKDRANSGANVLTF TRBJ2-6 TRBV10-3 NA
CATSDLRSNGIKVGTGELFF TRBJ2-2 TRBV24-1 NA
CASSLGQGGDTQYF TRBJ2-3 TRBV5-1 NA
CASSPGTVIATGELFF TRBJ2-2 TRBV19 once
CASSIDLQGDEQFF TRBJ2-1 TRBV19 NA
CASTSTGGSYEQYF TRBJ2-7 TRBV19 NA
CASSYSSGSGGYTF TRBJ1-2 TRBV6-5 NA
CASSLGTGVNSNEQFF TRBJ2-1 TRBV11-2 NA
CASTRLAGGTGNEQFF TRBJ2-1 TRBV28 NA
CASSLQGAENGYTF TRBJ1-2 TRBV7-2 NA
CASSKGEGTSGRAGVTDTQYF TRBJ2-3 TRBV21-1 NA
CASNVGTGELFF TRBJ2-2 TRBV4-3 NA
CASSRGQGGNTGELFF TRBJ2-2 TRBV19 NA
CATSRDMEGAQQETQYF TRBJ2-5 TRBV15 NA
CASSDGQGADTQYF TRBJ2-3 TRBV2 NA
CASSHQDLSSYNEQFF TRBJ2-1 TRBV3-1/TRBV3-2 NA
CACQGGPSTEAFF TRBJ1-1 TRBV5-4 NA
CASTPPWGDPKISDTQYF TRBJ2-3 TRBV7-2 NA
CASSSRLAGSGADTQYF TRBJ2-3 TRBV7-2 NA
CASSDSTSGTRTPYEQYF TRBJ2-7 TRBV10-1 once
CASVSGNRDNEQFF TRBJ2-1 TRBV11-2 few
CASSYSRGRDSPLHF TRBJ1-6 TRBV6-5 NA
CASSPGQGGYEQYF TRBJ2-7 TRBV5-1 NA
CATSRDRASGQETQYF TRBJ2-5 TRBV15 NA
CASSIEAVLGNQPQHF TRBJ1-5 TRBV19 NA
CASSAGQEITYEQYF TRBJ2-7 TRBV19 NA
CSVQTDGGGEQYF TRBJ2-7 TRBV29-1 NA
CASSPQTGPGNTIYF TRBJ1-3 TRBV7-9 NA
CASSPSMAVAGAHYGYTF TRBJ1-2 TRBV4-3 NA
CASSLDPLTGVAEAFF TRBJ1-1 TRBV5-6 NA
CASSHPQGNTEAFF TRBJ1-1 TRBV4-2 NA
CASSQLRGIQETQYF TRBJ2-5 TRBV4-1 NA
CASSATRLGQLYGYTF TRBJ1-2 TRBV9 NA
CAISSGKQYF TRBJ2-3 TRBV10-3 NA
CASSDPGPGLRETQYF TRBJ2-5 TRBV6-2/TRBV6-3 NA
CASSSHQRETQYF TRBJ2-5 TRBV7-9 NA
CASSSGRTSGFSEQYF TRBJ2-7 TRBV6-5 NA
CASSVGAGSTDTQYF TRBJ2-3 TRBV9 NA
CASSQEDRLSYEQYF TRBJ2-7 TRBV4-3 once
CASSLLAGVYEQYF TRBJ2-7 TRBV2 NA
CASSSDRGAEAFF TRBJ1-1 TRBV11-2 NA
CASSPTGTALKVFDYGYTF TRBJ1-2 TRBV18 NA